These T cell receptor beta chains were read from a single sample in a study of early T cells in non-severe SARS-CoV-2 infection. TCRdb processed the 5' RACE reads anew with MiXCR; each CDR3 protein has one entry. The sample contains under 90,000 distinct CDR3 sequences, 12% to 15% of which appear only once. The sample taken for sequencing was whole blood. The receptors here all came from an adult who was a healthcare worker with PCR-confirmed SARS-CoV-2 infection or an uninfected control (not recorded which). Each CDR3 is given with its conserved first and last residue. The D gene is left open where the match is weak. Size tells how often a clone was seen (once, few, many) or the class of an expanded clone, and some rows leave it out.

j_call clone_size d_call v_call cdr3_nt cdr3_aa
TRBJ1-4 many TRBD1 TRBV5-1 TGCGCCAGCAGCTTACAACAGGGGTCGGATGAAAAACTGTTTTTT CASSLQQGSDEKLFF
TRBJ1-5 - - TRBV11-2 TGTGCCAGCAGCTTAGAGGGCCGAAATCAGCCCCAGCATTTT CASSLEGRNQPQHF
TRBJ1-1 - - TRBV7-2 TGTGCCAGCAGCTCGAGGCCCGGTCGAAGAGGCACTGAAGCTTTCTTT CASSSRPGRRGTEAFF
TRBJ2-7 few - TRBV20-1 TGCAGTGCTAGAGACCCTGGACAATTATCCTACGAGCAGTACTTC CSARDPGQLSYEQYF
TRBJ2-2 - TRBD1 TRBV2 TGTGCCAGCAAGATGGGGACAGAAGACACCGGGGAGCTGTTTTTT CASKMGTEDTGELFF
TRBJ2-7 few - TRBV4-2 TGTGCCAGCAGCCAAGCTAGTACGGGTTACGAGCAGTACTTC CASSQASTGYEQYF
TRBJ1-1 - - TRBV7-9 TGTGCCAGCAGCTTGTCGATAGTGAACACTGAAGCTTTCTTT CASSLSIVNTEAFF
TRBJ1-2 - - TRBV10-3 TGTGCCATCAGAGACCGGGACACGTACTATGGCTACACCTTC CAIRDRDTYYGYTF
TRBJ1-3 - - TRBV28 TGTGCCAGCAGTCCCCAGAGCTCTGGAAACACCATATATTTT CASSPQSSGNTIYF
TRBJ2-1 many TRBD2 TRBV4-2 TGTGCCAGCAGCCAACCCAAGGGCGGGGGGACCAATGAGCAGTTCTTC CASSQPKGGGTNEQFF
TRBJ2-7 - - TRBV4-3 TGCGCCAGCAGCCAAGATCTGGCGTTAGAGCAGTACTTC CASSQDLALEQYF
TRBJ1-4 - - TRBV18 TGTGCCAGCTCACCATTGGGGCAAACTAATGAAAAACTGTTTTTT CASSPLGQTNEKLFF
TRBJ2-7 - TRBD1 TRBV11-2 TGTGCCAGCAGCTTCGGACAGGGCCCTGCCTACGAGCAGTACTTC CASSFGQGPAYEQYF
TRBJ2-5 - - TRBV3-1 TGTGCCAGCAGCCAAAGTGGGGGTCAAGAGACCCAGTACTTC CASSQSGGQETQYF
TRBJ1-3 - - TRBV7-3 TGTGCCAGCAGTCTAACACAAGGAGGCACCATATATTTT CASSLTQGGTIYF
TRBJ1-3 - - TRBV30 TGTGCCTGGAGTCCCGGCAGGCAACAAGGCTCTGGAAACACCATATATTTT CAWSPGRQQGSGNTIYF
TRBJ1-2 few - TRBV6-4 TGTGCCAGCAGTGACTCGACCTCCTATGGCTACACCTTC CASSDSTSYGYTF
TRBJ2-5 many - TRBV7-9 TGTGCCAGCAGCTCGGACACTAGAGAGACCCAGTACTTC CASSSDTRETQYF
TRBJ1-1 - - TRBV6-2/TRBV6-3 TGTGCCAGCAGTCACGGGACTGAAGCTTTCTTT CASSHGTEAFF
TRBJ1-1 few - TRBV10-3 TGTGCCATCTCTCCGTTGGGGCTAGAAGCTTTCTTT CAISPLGLEAFF
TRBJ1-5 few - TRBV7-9 TGTGCCAGCAGCTTAGGGGACCAGGGAGGGCCCCAGCATTTT CASSLGDQGGPQHF
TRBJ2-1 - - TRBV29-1 TGCAGCGTTTGCGACTACTCCTACAATGAGCAGTTCTTC CSVCDYSYNEQFF